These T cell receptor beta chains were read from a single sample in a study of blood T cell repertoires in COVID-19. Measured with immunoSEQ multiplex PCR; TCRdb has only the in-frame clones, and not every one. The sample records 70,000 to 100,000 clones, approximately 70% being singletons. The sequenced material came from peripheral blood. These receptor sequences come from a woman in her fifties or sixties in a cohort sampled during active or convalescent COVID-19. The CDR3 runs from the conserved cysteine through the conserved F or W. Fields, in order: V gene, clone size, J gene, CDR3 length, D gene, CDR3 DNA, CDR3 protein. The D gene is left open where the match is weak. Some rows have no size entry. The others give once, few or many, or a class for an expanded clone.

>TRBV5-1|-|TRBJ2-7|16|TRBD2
TGCGCCAGCAGCTTGGCCGCTAGCGGGGGCTCCTACGAGCAGTACTTC
CASSLAASGGSYEQYF
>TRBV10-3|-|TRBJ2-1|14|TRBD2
TGTGCCATCTCCGGGACTAGCGGATACAATGAGCAGTTCTTC
CAISGTSGYNEQFF
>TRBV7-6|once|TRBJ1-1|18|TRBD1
TGTGCCAGCAGCTTTTACAGGGGGCGCGAATATGGACCAACTGAAGCTTTCTTT
CASSFYRGREYGPTEAFF
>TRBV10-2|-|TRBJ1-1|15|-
TGCGCCAGCACCGAGGGTAGACGGATGAACACTGAAGCTTTCTTT
CASTEGRRMNTEAFF
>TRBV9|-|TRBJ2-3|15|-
TGTGCCAGCAGCGAGGGCGGGGCGCCCTTGTATACGCAGTATTTT
CASSEGGAPLYTQYF
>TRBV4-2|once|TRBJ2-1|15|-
TGTGCCAGCAGCCAAGATTGGCGGGGCCACAATGAGCAGTTCTTC
CASSQDWRGHNEQFF
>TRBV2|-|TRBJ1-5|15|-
TGTGCCAGCAGAGGGGGGGGCTTAGGCAATCAGCCCCAGCATTTT
CASRGGGLGNQPQHF
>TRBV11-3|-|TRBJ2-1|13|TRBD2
TGTGCCAGCAGCTTAGATCTGGGGACTAGCTTGTTCTTC
CASSLDLGTSLFF
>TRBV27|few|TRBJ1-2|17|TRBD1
TGTGCCAGCAGAAACCCCGGGACAGGGGATGTGGGCTATGGCTACACCTTC
CASRNPGTGDVGYGYTF
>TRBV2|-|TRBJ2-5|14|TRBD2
TGTGCCAGCAGCGTGACTAGCGGGGGAGAGACCCAGTACTTC
CASSVTSGGETQYF
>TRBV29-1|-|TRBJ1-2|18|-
TGCAGCGTTGATGGAGGGGGAGCGGGGCGTTACCTCAGCTATGGCTACACCTTC
CSVDGGGAGRYLSYGYTF
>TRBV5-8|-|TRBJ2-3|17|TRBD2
TGTGCCAGCAGCTGGTTGACTAGCGGGGTCAGCACAGATACGCAGTATTTT
CASSWLTSGVSTDTQYF
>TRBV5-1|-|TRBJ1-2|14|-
TGCGCCAGCAGCACCGGGGGGCCTCCCTATGGCTACACCTTC
CASSTGGPPYGYTF
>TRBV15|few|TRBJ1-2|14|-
TGTGCCACCAGCAGCGACAGAGCTAACTATGGCTACACCTTC
CATSSDRANYGYTF
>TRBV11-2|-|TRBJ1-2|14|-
TGTGCCAGCAGCCCGATTGGGGGGGTCTATGGCTACACCTTC
CASSPIGGVYGYTF